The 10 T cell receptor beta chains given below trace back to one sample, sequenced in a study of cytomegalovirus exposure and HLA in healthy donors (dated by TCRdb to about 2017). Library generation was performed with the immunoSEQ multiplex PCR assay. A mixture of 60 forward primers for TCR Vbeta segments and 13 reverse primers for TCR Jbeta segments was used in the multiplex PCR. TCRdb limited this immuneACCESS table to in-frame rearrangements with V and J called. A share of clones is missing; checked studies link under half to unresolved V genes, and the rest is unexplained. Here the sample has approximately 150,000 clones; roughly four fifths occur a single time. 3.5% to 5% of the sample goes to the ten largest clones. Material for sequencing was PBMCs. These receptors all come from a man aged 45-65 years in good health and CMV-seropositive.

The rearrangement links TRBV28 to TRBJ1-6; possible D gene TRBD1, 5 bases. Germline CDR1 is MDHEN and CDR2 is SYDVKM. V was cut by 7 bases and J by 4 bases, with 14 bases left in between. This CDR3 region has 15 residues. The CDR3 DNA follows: TGTGCCAGCATGCGGCAGGGAGGTTATAATTCACCCCTCCACTTT. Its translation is CASMRQGGYNSPLHF. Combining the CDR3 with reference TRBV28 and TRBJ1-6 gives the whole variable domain DVKVTQSSRYLVKRTGEKVFLECVQDMDHENMFWYRQDPGLGLRLIYFSYDVKMKEKGDIPEGYSVSREKKERFSLILESASTNQTSMYLCASMRQGGYNSPLHFGNGTRLTVT.

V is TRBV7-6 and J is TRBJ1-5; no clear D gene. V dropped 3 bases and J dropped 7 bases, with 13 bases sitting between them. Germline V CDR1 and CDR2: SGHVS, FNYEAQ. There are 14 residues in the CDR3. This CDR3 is CASSLSWEGQPQHF. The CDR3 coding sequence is TGTGCCAGCAGCTTGTCCTGGGAGGGACAGCCCCAGCATTTT.

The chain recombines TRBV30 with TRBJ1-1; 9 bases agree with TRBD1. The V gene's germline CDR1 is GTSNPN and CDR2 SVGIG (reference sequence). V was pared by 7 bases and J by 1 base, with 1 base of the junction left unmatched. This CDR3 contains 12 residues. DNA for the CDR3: TGTGCCTCGGGACAGGGGAACACTGAAGCTTTCTTT. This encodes CASGQGNTEAFF.

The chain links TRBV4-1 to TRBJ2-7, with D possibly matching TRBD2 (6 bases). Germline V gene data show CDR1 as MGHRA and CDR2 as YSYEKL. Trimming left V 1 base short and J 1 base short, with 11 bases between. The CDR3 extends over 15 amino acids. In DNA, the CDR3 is TGCGCCAGCAGCCAAGCGGGGGTCCTATCCTACGAGCAGTACTTC. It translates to CASSQAGVLSYEQYF.

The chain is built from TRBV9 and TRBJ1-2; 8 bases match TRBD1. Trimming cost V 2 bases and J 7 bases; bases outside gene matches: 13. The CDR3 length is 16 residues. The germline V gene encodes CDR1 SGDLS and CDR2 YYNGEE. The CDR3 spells CASSVGPLTGTGGYTF. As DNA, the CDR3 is TGTGCCAGCAGCGTGGGACCCCTCACCGGGACAGGTGGCTACACCTTC. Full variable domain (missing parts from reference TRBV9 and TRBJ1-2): DSGVTQTPKHLITATGQRVTLRCSPRSGDLSVYWYQQSLDQGLQFLIQYYNGEERAKGNILERFSAQQFPDLHSELNLSSLELGDSALYFCASSVGPLTGTGGYTFGSGTRLTVV.

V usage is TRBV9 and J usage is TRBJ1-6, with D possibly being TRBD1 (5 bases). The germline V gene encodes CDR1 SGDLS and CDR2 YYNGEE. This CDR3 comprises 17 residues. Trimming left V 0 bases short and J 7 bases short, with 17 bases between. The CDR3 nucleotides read TGTGCCAGCAGCGTAGCTCTCGGGGGGAGTAAAAATTCACCCCTCCACTTT. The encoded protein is CASSVALGGSKNSPLHF.

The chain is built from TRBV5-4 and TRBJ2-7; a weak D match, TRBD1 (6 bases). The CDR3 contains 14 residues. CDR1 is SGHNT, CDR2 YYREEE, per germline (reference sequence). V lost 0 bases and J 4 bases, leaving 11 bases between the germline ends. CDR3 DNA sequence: TGTGCCAGCAGCTTGGGAACAGGGACATACGAGCAGTACTTC. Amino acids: CASSLGTGTYEQYF.

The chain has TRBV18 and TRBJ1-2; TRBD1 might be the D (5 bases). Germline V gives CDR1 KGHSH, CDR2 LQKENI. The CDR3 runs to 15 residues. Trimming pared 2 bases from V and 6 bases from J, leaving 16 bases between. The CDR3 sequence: CASSPGVLQGDGYTF. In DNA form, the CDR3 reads TGTGCCAGCTCACCAGGGGTCTTACAAGGGGATGGCTACACCTTC. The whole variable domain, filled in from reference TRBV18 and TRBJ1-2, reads NAGVMQNPRHLVRRRGQEARLRCSPMKGHSHVYWYRQLPEEGLKFMVYLQKENIIDESGMPKERFSAEFPKEGPSILRIQQVVRGDSAAYFCASSPGVLQGDGYTFGSGTRLTVV.

Here the CDR3 DNA reads TGTGCCACCAGGAGGCCGGAGGGCTCCTACAATGAGCAGTTCTTC. Translated: CATRRPEGSYNEQFF. V gene TRBV15 combines with J gene TRBJ2-1, with D tentatively TRBD2 (6 bases). The CDR3 spans 15 residues. Germline values: CDR1 LNHNV, CDR2 YYDKDF (reference sequence). V was cut by 6 bases and J by 0 bases, with 12 bases left in between. Full variable domain (remainder filled in from reference TRBV15 and TRBJ2-1): DAMVIQNPRYQVTQFGKPVTLSCSQTLNHNVMYWYQQKSSQAPKLLFHYYDKDFNNEADTPDNFQSRRPNTSFCFLDIRSPGLGDTAMYLCATRRPEGSYNEQFFGPGTRLTVL.

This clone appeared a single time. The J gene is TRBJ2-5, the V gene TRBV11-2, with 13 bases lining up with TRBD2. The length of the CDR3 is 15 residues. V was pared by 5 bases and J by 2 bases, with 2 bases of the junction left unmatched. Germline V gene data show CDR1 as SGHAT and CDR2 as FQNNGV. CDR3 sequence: CASSPLAGGQETQYF. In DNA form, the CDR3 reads TGTGCCAGCAGCCCACTAGCGGGGGGGCAAGAGACCCAGTACTTC.